Below are 10 T cell receptor beta chains sequenced from a single sample in a study of T-cell memory formation after mild COVID-19. In TCRdb, the 5' RACE reads were re-called with MiXCR into one record per CDR3 protein. Among around 300,000 distinct CDR3 sequences listed, approximately 15% were seen once. Sequences were obtained from PBMCs or a T cell subset sorted from them (not recorded which). Receptors were obtained from a man younger than 35 who had mild COVID-19 (a few samples of this study predate the infection). Cell type and time point are not known.

This sequence joins TRBV20-1 and TRBJ2-2; 7 nucleotides match TRBD2. This CDR3 is 14 amino acids long. Unmatched junction bases numbered 8, after V lost 5 bases and J lost 5 bases. Germline CDR1 is DFQATT and CDR2 is SNEGSKA (reference sequence). The CDR3 here is CSAPASGVTGELFF. CDR3 DNA: TGCAGTGCTCCGGCCAGCGGGGTTACCGGGGAGCTGTTTTTT.

The J gene is TRBJ1-1, the V gene TRBV29-1, with D perhaps TRBD1 (6 bases). Germline values: CDR1 SQVTM, CDR2 ANQGSEA. The CDR3 totals 12 residues. Deletions cut 2 bases from V and 8 bases from J, with 12 bases between. Written as DNA, the CDR3 is TGCAGCGTTGAAAGGCAGGGGCTCGAAGCTTTCTTT. It codes for CSVERQGLEAFF.

The rearrangement uses TRBV10-3 and TRBJ2-1, with D unclear. The CDR3 length is 14 residues. The germline V and J ends were trimmed by 2 bases and 3 bases, with 8 bases remaining between them. In germline, CDR1 is ENHRY, CDR2 SYGVKD. DNA for the CDR3: TGTGCCATCAGTGAGAGAAAAGTCTACAATGAGCAGTTCTTC. This sequence encodes CAISERKVYNEQFF.

This clonotype was recorded a few times. V usage is TRBV20-1 and J usage is TRBJ1-1; TRBD1 might be the D (5 bases). Germline V gene data show CDR1 as DFQATT and CDR2 as SNEGSKA (reference sequence). Between the trimmed V and J ends, which lost 2 bases and 0 bases, there was a span of 16 bases. The CDR3 contains 16 residues. The DNA for the CDR3 is TGCAGTGCTAGAAGAAGGGGCGTGCAATTGAACACTGAAGCTTTCTTT. This translates into CSARRRGVQLNTEAFF.

V is TRBV15 and J is TRBJ2-7; a weak D match, TRBD1 (5 bases). This CDR3 has 14 amino acids. The V gene's germline CDR1 is LNHNV and CDR2 YYDKDF (reference sequence). V dropped 0 bases and J dropped 3 bases, with 9 bases sitting between them. CDR3 sequence reads: CATSREVDSYEQYV. DNA for the CDR3: TGTGCCACCAGCAGAGAGGTAGACAGCTACGAGCAGTACGTC.

This clonotype was recorded a few times. V is TRBV5-1 and J is TRBJ2-3; D possibly corresponds to TRBD2 (5 bases). Per the germline V gene, CDR1 is SGHRS and CDR2 is YFSETQ. The CDR3 loop spans 14 amino acids. V lost 4 bases and J lost 4, with 13 bases in between. For the CDR3, the DNA is TGCGCCAGCAGCCCCGCTAGCAGCTCAGATACGCAGTATTTT. It specifies CASSPASSSDTQYF.

The chain couples TRBV5-1 to TRBJ1-4, with 8 positions matching TRBD1. The germline V gene encodes CDR1 SGHRS and CDR2 YFSETQ. The CDR3 loop spans 16 amino acids. The junction had 13 bases not matched to a gene; V was cut back by 7 bases and J by 5 bases. The chain's CDR3 is CASRPQGAGRNEKLFF. The CDR3 region has the DNA TGCGCCAGCCGGCCGCAGGGGGCAGGGAGGAATGAAAAACTGTTTTTT.

This clonotype was found a few times. The rearrangement uses TRBV7-9 and TRBJ2-5, with TRBD1 matching over 8 bases. In germline, CDR1 is SEHNR, CDR2 FQNEAQ (reference sequence). The J segment lost 7 bases and the V segment lost 5 bases, leaving 6 bases of the junction unmatched. The CDR3 totals 13 residues. The CDR3 loop reads CASSRQGIGTQYF. The CDR3 DNA sequence: TGTGCCAGCAGCCGACAGGGGATTGGGACCCAGTACTTC.

This clonotype was detected a few times. The chain uses TRBV12-3 or TRBV12-4 and TRBJ2-7, with D tentatively TRBD1 (7 bases). Trimming removed 5 bases at V and 13 bases at J, with 18 bases between. This CDR3 has 12 amino acids. CDR3 sequence reads: CASSLQRQGGYF. For the CDR3, the DNA is TGTGCCAGCAGTCTTCAACGGCAGGGGGGATACTTC.

This clonotype occurred a few times. This chain joins TRBV6-2 or TRBV6-3 and TRBJ2-1; a possible D gene is TRBD2 (5 bases). The CDR3 is made up of 15 amino acids. CDR1 MNHEY and CDR2 SVGEGT come from the germline V gene. The V and J ends lost 7 bases and 6 bases respectively, with 19 bases between them. This CDR3 is CASTSPGIRPNEQFF. CDR3 DNA: TGTGCCAGCACCTCCCCGGGGATACGGCCCAATGAGCAGTTCTTC.